These T cell receptor beta chains were read from a single sample in a study of blood T cells in healthy people across ages. TCRdb passed the 5' RACE reads through MiXCR, listing each CDR3 protein once. The sample records 630,000 or so distinct CDR3 sequences, approximately 29% being singletons. Sequenced material: blood. The source of these receptors is a woman aged 80 or over in good health. CDR3s include the opening cysteine and the closing phenylalanine or tryptophan. Fields, in order: J gene, V gene, clone size, D gene, CDR3 protein, CDR3 DNA. A D gene is named only where the DNA matches it firmly. Clone size, where shown, is once, few, many, or a class for clones that have expanded.

j_gene: TRBJ2-1
v_gene: TRBV9
abundance: many
d_gene: TRBD2
CDR3aa: CASSVATRGGPYNEQFF
CDR3nt: TGTGCCAGCAGCGTAGCTACGCGGGGGGGCCCCTACAATGAGCAGTTCTTC

j_gene: TRBJ1-4
v_gene: TRBV27
abundance: -
d_gene: TRBD1
CDR3aa: CASSDTGTANEKLFF
CDR3nt: TGTGCCAGCAGTGATACCGGGACAGCTAATGAAAAACTGTTTTTT

j_gene: TRBJ2-3
v_gene: TRBV29-1
abundance: many
d_gene: -
CDR3aa: CSVPRDGTSTDTQYF
CDR3nt: TGCAGCGTTCCCCGGGACGGAACTAGCACAGATACGCAGTATTTT

j_gene: TRBJ1-5
v_gene: TRBV20-1
abundance: -
d_gene: -
CDR3aa: CSANRVNNQPQHF
CDR3nt: TGCAGTGCCAACAGGGTAAACAATCAGCCCCAGCATTTT

j_gene: TRBJ1-4
v_gene: TRBV19
abundance: -
d_gene: TRBD1
CDR3aa: CASKKGALASNEKLFF
CDR3nt: TGTGCCAGTAAAAAGGGGGCCCTAGCCTCTAATGAAAAACTGTTTTTT

j_gene: TRBJ2-5
v_gene: TRBV5-1
abundance: many
d_gene: TRBD2
CDR3aa: CASSGGGAGETQYF
CDR3nt: TGCGCCAGCAGCGGCGGGGGGGCTGGTGAGACCCAGTACTTC

j_gene: TRBJ2-3
v_gene: TRBV14
abundance: -
d_gene: -
CDR3aa: CASQDGGGSTDTQYF
CDR3nt: TGTGCCAGCCAAGATGGAGGCGGAAGCACAGATACGCAGTATTTT

j_gene: TRBJ2-1
v_gene: TRBV29-1
abundance: few
d_gene: TRBD2
CDR3aa: CSAGGDSYNEQFF
CDR3nt: TGCAGCGCTGGGGGGGACTCCTACAATGAGCAGTTCTTC

j_gene: TRBJ2-5
v_gene: TRBV5-1
abundance: many
d_gene: -
CDR3aa: CASSPMAVQETQYF
CDR3nt: TGCGCCAGCAGCCCGATGGCGGTCCAAGAGACCCAGTACTTC

j_gene: TRBJ1-1
v_gene: TRBV19
abundance: once
d_gene: TRBD1
CDR3aa: CATRDRGYTEAFF
CDR3nt: TGTGCCACGAGGGACAGGGGGTACACTGAAGCTTTCTTT

j_gene: TRBJ2-2
v_gene: TRBV5-4
abundance: -
d_gene: TRBD1
CDR3aa: CASSLGTGGRELFF
CDR3nt: TGTGCCAGCAGCTTGGGGACAGGGGGCCGGGAGTTGTTTTTT

j_gene: TRBJ1-1
v_gene: TRBV6-2/TRBV6-3
abundance: many
d_gene: -
CDR3aa: CASSDPPTEAFF
CDR3nt: TGTGCCAGCAGCGACCCCCCCACTGAAGCTTTCTTT

j_gene: TRBJ2-2
v_gene: TRBV20-1
abundance: -
d_gene: -
CDR3aa: CSARVPRTSSTGELFF
CDR3nt: TGCAGTGCTAGAGTTCCGCGGACATCCAGTACCGGGGAGCTGTTTTTT

j_gene: TRBJ2-5
v_gene: TRBV4-1
abundance: many
d_gene: TRBD2
CDR3aa: CASSQEGGGKTQYF
CDR3nt: TGCGCCAGCAGCCAAGAGGGCGGGGGAAAGACCCAGTACTTC

j_gene: TRBJ2-3
v_gene: TRBV28
abundance: -
d_gene: -
CDR3aa: CASSQSENTDTQYF
CDR3nt: TGTGCCAGCAGCCAAAGCGAAAACACAGATACGCAGTATTTT

j_gene: TRBJ2-3
v_gene: TRBV3-1
abundance: -
d_gene: TRBD2
CDR3aa: CASSFDLAGPSTDTQYF
CDR3nt: TGTGCCAGCAGCTTTGATCTAGCGGGGCCTAGCACAGATACGCAGTATTTT

j_gene: TRBJ1-2
v_gene: TRBV20-1
abundance: -
d_gene: -
CDR3aa: CSARDRPTGPYGYTF
CDR3nt: TGCAGTGCTAGAGATCGACCAACCGGGCCCTATGGCTACACCTTC

j_gene: TRBJ2-1
v_gene: TRBV2
abundance: many
d_gene: -
CDR3aa: CASSASIMGQFF
CDR3nt: TGTGCCAGCAGTGCTTCGATTATGGGGCAGTTCTTC

j_gene: TRBJ1-5
v_gene: TRBV28
abundance: few
d_gene: TRBD1
CDR3aa: CASSPGQISNQPRHF
CDR3nt: TGTGCCAGCAGTCCGGGACAGATTTCTAATCAGCCCCGGCATTTT

j_gene: TRBJ1-1
v_gene: TRBV5-1
abundance: -
d_gene: -
CDR3aa: CASSLDQENTEAFF
CDR3nt: TGCGCCAGCAGCTTGGACCAGGAAAACACTGAAGCTTTCTTT

j_gene: TRBJ1-2
v_gene: TRBV7-2
abundance: -
d_gene: -
CDR3aa: CASSPGTPCGYTF
CDR3nt: TGTGCCAGCAGCCCCGGGACCCCATGTGGCTACACCTTC

j_gene: TRBJ1-1
v_gene: TRBV25-1
abundance: few
d_gene: -
CDR3aa: CASRYNRETEAFF
CDR3nt: TGTGCCAGCAGGTATAATAGGGAAACTGAAGCTTTCTTT

j_gene: TRBJ2-7
v_gene: TRBV7-2
abundance: many
d_gene: -
CDR3aa: CASSLRGRVEPPEQYF
CDR3nt: TGTGCCAGCAGCTTAAGGGGGAGGGTAGAGCCTCCCGAGCAGTACTTC

j_gene: TRBJ2-3
v_gene: TRBV7-2
abundance: -
d_gene: TRBD2
CDR3aa: CASSGLGGLAGDSSTDTQYF
CDR3nt: TGTGCCAGCAGCGGACTTGGTGGGCTAGCGGGGGATTCTAGCACAGATACGCAGTATTTT

j_gene: TRBJ1-5
v_gene: TRBV6-1
abundance: many
d_gene: TRBD1
CDR3aa: CASSWDSNQPQHF
CDR3nt: TGTGCCAGCAGTTGGGACAGTAATCAGCCCCAGCATTTT

j_gene: TRBJ1-4
v_gene: TRBV6-5
abundance: few
d_gene: -
CDR3aa: CATQIFRGEKLFF
CDR3nt: TGTGCCACCCAAATCTTCAGGGGTGAAAAACTGTTTTTT

j_gene: TRBJ2-1
v_gene: TRBV27
abundance: few
d_gene: -
CDR3aa: CASSLYVGLSYNEQFF
CDR3nt: TGTGCCAGCAGTTTGTACGTGGGACTGTCCTACAATGAGCAGTTCTTC

j_gene: TRBJ1-1
v_gene: TRBV5-6
abundance: many
d_gene: -
CDR3aa: CASSFRGGRRTGEAFF
CDR3nt: TGTGCCAGCAGCTTTCGGGGGGGCAGACGGACCGGCGAAGCTTTCTTT

j_gene: TRBJ2-1
v_gene: TRBV20-1
abundance: many
d_gene: TRBD1
CDR3aa: CSAQGTGALYNEQFF
CDR3nt: TGCAGTGCTCAAGGGACAGGGGCCCTCTACAATGAGCAGTTCTTC